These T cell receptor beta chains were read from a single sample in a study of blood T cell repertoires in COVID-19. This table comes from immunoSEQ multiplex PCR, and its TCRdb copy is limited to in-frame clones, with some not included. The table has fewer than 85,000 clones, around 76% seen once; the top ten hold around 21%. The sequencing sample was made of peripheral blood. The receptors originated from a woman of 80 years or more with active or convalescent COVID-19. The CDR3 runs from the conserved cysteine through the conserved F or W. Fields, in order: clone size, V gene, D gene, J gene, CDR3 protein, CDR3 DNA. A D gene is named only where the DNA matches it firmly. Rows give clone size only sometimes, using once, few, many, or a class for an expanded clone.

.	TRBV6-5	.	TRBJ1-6	CASSRGWAAGSPLHF	TGTGCCAGCAGCCGGGGGTGGGCGGCGGGATCACCCCTCCACTTT
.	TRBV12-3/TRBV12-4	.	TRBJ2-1	CASSRVVEQFF	TGTGCCAGCAGCCGGGTGGTTGAGCAGTTCTTC
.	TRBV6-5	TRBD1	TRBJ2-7	CASSKTGTGGWEQYF	TGTGCCAGCAGTAAAACCGGGACAGGGGGCTGGGAGCAGTACTTC
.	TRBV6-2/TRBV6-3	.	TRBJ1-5	CASSPTPGHLSNQPQHF	TGTGCCAGCAGCCCCACCCCGGGACACTTAAGCAATCAGCCCCAGCATTTT
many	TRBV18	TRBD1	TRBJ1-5	CASSTGQGLNQPQHF	TGTGCCAGCTCCACGGGACAGGGTCTCAATCAGCCCCAGCATTTT
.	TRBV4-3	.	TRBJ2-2	CASSQGETANTGELFF	TGCGCCAGCAGCCAGGGAGAAACGGCGAACACCGGGGAGCTGTTTTTT
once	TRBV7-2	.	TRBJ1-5	CASSEEVPQPQHF	TGTGCCAGCAGCGAAGAGGTACCTCAGCCCCAGCATTTT
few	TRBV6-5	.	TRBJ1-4	CASSYLAQRNEKLFF	TGTGCCAGCAGTTACCTCGCGCAGCGGAATGAAAAACTGTTTTTT
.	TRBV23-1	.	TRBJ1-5	CASSQSGRSNQPQHF	TGCGCCAGCAGTCAATCCGGCAGGAGCAATCAGCCCCAGCATTTT
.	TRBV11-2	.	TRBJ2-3	CASSLERLGTDTQYF	TGTGCCAGCAGCTTAGAGAGACTAGGCACAGATACGCAGTATTTT
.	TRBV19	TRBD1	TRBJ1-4	CASSIGRQGNEKLFF	TGTGCCAGTAGTATAGGGAGACAGGGGAATGAAAAACTGTTTTTT
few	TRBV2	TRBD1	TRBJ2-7	CASRGDSSYEQYF	TGTGCCAGCAGGGGGGACAGCTCCTACGAGCAGTACTTC
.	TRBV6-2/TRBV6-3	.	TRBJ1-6	CASSYDPDPGNSPLHF	TGTGCCAGCAGTTACGATCCGGACCCGGGGAATTCACCCCTCCACTTT
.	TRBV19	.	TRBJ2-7	CASSISESSYEQYF	TGTGCCAGTAGTATCTCTGAGAGCTCCTACGAGCAGTACTTC
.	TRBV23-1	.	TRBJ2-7	CASSQSWGGAIKCPEQYF	TGCGCCAGCAGTCAATCCTGGGGGGGGGCGATCAAATGCCCTGAGCAGTACTTC